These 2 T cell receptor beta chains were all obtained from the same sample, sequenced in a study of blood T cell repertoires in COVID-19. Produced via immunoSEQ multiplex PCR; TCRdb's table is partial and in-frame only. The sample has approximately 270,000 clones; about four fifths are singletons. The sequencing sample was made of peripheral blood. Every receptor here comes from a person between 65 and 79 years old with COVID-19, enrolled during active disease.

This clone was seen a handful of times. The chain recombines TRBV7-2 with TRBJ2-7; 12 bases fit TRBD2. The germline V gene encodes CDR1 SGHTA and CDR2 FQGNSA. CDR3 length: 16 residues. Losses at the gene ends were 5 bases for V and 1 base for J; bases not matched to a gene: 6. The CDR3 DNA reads TGTGCCAGCAGCACACGGACTAGCGGGATATCCTACGAGCAGTACTTC. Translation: CASSTRTSGISYEQYF.

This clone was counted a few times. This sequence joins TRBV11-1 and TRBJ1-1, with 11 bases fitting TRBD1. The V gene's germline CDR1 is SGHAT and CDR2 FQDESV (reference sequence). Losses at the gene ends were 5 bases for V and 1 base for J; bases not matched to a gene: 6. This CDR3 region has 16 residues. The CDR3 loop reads CASSVGTGGWNTEAFF. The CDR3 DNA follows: TGTGCCAGCAGCGTGGGGACAGGGGGTTGGAACACTGAAGCTTTCTTT.